This T cell receptor (beta chain) emerged from a study of graft-versus-host responses after intestinal transplantation. Study summary: Once they had received anti-thymocyte globulin induction, all recipients took tacrolimus and steroids for around 3 years.

Whole-study findings and limits: Early post-transplant falls in HvG clones accompanied the peak levels of circulating GvH clones. Ileal or blood samples showed some GvH clones first, and such clones were also found in recipient marrow.

Germline-derived CDR1 and CDR2 are MNHEY and SMNVEV (reference sequence). The V end was cut by 8 bases, the J end by 0 bases, with 14 bases between. This CDR3 spans 16 amino acids. Using immunoSEQ multiplex PCR, the repertoire was profiled, and TCRdb retains in-frame clones only, with some absent. In the table there are around 84,000 clones, around 83% of which are singletons. Note on this clone: Antigen specificity is unknown. Other DNA sequences from this sample encode an identical CDR3 as well.

The V gene is TRBV27, the J gene TRBJ2-6, with D possibly TRBD1 on 5 matching bases. This sequence was found in a human donor who received an intestinal transplant. Sequencing used unstimulated CD8+ T cells sorted from spleen or lymph node cells, obtained before intestinal transplant. In DNA, the CDR3 is TGTGCCAGCTTTGATAGGGGTAGCTCTGGGGCCAACGTCCTGACTTTC. This translates into CASFDRGSSGANVLTF.